This passage covers 7 T cell receptor beta chains from one sample sequenced in a study of response to subunit inactivated influenza vaccine. Via MiXCR, TCRdb re-called the RT-PCR reads, giving one row per CDR3 protein. The table has 400,000 to 650,000 distinct CDR3 sequences, about 7.2% seen once. The material sequenced was PBMCs from blood, taken 23 to 25 months after vaccination. These receptors were taken from a man between 50 and 69 years old who received an inactivated influenza vaccine.

In its sample, this clonotype was seen a few times. The chain carries TRBV28 and TRBJ2-5; D unclear. CDR3 size: 13 residues. The germline CDR1 and CDR2 sequences are MDHEN and SYDVKM. V dropped 7 bases and J dropped 0 bases, with 9 bases sitting between them. CDR3 region: CASTRHDQETQYF. DNA of the CDR3: TGTGCCAGCACCCGACACGACCAAGAGACCCAGTACTTC. The full variable domain, completed using reference TRBV28 and TRBJ2-5, is DVKVTQSSRYLVKRTGEKVFLECVQDMDHENMFWYRQDPGLGLRLIYFSYDVKMKEKGDIPEGYSVSREKKERFSLILESASTNQTSMYLCASTRHDQETQYFGPGTRLLVL.

This clonotype occurred a few times. CDR3: CASSQDLRTTSSTDTQYF. The CDR3 nucleotides read TGCGCCAGCAGCCAAGATCTTAGGACAACCTCTAGCACAGATACGCAGTATTTT. This sequence joins TRBV4-3 and TRBJ2-3; D is perhaps TRBD1 (5 bases). Trimming stripped 0 bases from V and 0 bases from J, with 16 bases between. The germline gives CDR1 LGHNA, CDR2 YSLEER. The CDR3 has 18 residues.

The chain links TRBV14 to TRBJ2-5; the D gene could be TRBD1 or TRBD2 (6 bases each). The CDR3 totals 13 residues. Per germline, CDR1 SGHDN and CDR2 FVKESK. Between the trimmed V and J ends, which lost 0 bases and 7 bases, there was a span of 9 bases. CDR3 amino acids: CASSQDGGRTQYF. In DNA, the CDR3 is TGTGCCAGCAGCCAAGATGGGGGGCGGACCCAGTACTTC.

The sample holds many counts of this clonotype. The gene calls are TRBV4-3 and TRBJ2-1; the D gene is possibly TRBD2 (6 bases). The CDR3 covers 16 residues. Germline V gives CDR1 LGHNA, CDR2 YSLEER. V shed 4 bases and J shed 5 bases, with 18 bases lying between them. The CDR3 region is CASSPRGISRDNEQFF. The CDR3 bases are TGCGCCAGCAGCCCCCGGGGGATTAGTCGTGACAATGAGCAGTTCTTC.

This clonotype was picked up a small number of times. The chain is built from TRBV3-1 and TRBJ2-1; D may be TRBD2 (5 bases). The CDR3 loop spans 14 amino acids. The germline V and J ends were trimmed by 8 bases and 7 bases, with 18 bases remaining between them. CDR1 and CDR2 from the germline V gene are LGHDT and YNNKEL (reference sequence). Here the CDR3 reads CASRDTPGMNEQFF. In DNA form, the CDR3 reads TGTGCCAGCCGCGACACCCCGGGGATGAATGAGCAGTTCTTC.

With regard to this clonotype: One end of the junction varies from germline; a read error may be responsible. The chain recombines TRBV29-1 with TRBJ2-7; 11 bases match TRBD2. The CDR3 contains 14 residues. Germline V gene lookup returns CDR1 SQVTM and CDR2 ANQGSEA. This chain's CDR3 is CSVETSGSSDEQYF. The CDR3 DNA follows: TGCAGCGTTGAAACTAGCGGGAGCTCCGACGAGCAGTACTTC.

A word on this clonotype: A far larger clone is a single base away, which makes a read error likely. The chain has TRBV12-3 or TRBV12-4 and TRBJ1-5; a possible D gene is TRBD1 (5 bases). The CDR3 is 14 residues long. V was clipped by 6 bases and J by 2 bases, with 11 bases between them. Here the CDR3 DNA reads TGTGCCAGCAGCCGGATAGGGGGCAATCAGCCCCAGCATTTT. It codes for CASSRIGGNQPQHF.